The entry below gives a single TCR beta chain sequence along with its context. The data originate from a study of technical replicates of blood from several donors. V gave up 2 bases and J gave up 6 bases, with 19 bases separating them. The CDR3 extends over 16 amino acids. Germline V lookup: CDR1 SEHNR, CDR2 FQNEAQ (reference sequence). Some clones are missing from TCRdb's copy, which holds only in-frame ones; the method was immunoSEQ multiplex PCR. Of under 90,000 clones in the sample, 90% to 95% are singletons; the top ten hold roughly 0.23%. The sequence was collected from a human donor in good health. Specimen: T cells isolated from PBMCs. This chain joins TRBV7-9 and TRBJ1-1; no clear D. For the CDR3, the DNA is TGTGCCAGCAGCTTATTTCCTATGGGTGGAGTGGCTGAAGCTTTCTTT. It specifies CASSLFPMGGVAEAFF.